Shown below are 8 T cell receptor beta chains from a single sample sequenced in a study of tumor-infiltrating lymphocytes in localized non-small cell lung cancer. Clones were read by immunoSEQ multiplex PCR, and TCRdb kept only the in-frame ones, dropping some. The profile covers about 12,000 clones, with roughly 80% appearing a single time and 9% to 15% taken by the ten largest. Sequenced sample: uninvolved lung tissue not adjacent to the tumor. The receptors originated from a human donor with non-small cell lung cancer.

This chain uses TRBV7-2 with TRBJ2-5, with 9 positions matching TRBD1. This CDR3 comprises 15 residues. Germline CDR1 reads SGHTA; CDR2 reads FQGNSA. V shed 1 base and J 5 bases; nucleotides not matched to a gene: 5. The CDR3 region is CASSLGTGGRETQYF. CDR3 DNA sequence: TGTGCCAGCAGCTTAGGTACAGGGGGCAGGGAGACCCAGTACTTC.

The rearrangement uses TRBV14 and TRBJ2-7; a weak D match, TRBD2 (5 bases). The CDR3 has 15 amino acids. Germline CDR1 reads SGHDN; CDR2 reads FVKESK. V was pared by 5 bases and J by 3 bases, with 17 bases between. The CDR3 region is CASSTDRGSVYEQYF. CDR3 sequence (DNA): TGTGCCAGCAGCACGGACCGGGGTTCAGTCTACGAGCAGTACTTC.

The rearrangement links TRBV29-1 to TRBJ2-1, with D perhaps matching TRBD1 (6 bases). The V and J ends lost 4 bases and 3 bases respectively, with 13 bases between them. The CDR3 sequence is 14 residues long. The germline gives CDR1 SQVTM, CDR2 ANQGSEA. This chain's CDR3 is CSVGKGQSYNEQFF. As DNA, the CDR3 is TGCAGCGTTGGTAAGGGACAAAGCTACAATGAGCAGTTCTTC.

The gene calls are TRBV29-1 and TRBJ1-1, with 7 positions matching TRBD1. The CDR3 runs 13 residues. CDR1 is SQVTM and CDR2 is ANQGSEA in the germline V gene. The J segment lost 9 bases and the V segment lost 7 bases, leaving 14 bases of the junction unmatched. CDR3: CSANTETGSKAFF. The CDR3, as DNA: TGCAGCGCCAATACTGAGACAGGGAGTAAAGCTTTCTTT.

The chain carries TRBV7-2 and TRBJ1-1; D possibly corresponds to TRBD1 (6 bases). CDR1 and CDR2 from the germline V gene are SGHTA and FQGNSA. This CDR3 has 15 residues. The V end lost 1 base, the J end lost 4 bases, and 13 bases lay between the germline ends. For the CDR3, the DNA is TGTGCCAGCAGCTTAGATCCGGGGGCTTTCACTGAAGCTTTCTTT. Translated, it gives CASSLDPGAFTEAFF.

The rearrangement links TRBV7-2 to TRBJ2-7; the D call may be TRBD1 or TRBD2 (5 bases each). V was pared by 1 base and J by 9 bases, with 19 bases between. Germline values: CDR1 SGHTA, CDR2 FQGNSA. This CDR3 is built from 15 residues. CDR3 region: CASSLGWADRGGQYF. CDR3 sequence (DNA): TGTGCCAGCAGCTTAGGGTGGGCGGACCGGGGCGGGCAGTACTTC. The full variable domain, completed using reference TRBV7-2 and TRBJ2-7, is GAGVSQSPSNKVTEKGKDVELRCDPISGHTALYWYRQSLGQGLEFLIYFQGNSAPDKSGLPSDRFSAERTGGSVSTLTIQRTQQEDSAVYLCASSLGWADRGGQYFGPGTRLTVT.

The DNA for the CDR3 is TGTGCCAGCATCCCTCCGGGGGGCACAGATACGCAGTATTTT. Translation gives CASIPPGGTDTQYF. This chain connects TRBV25-1 to TRBJ2-3; D is possibly TRBD2 (6 bases). CDR3 length: 14 residues. CDR1 is MGHDK, CDR2 SYGVNS, per germline. The germline V and J ends were trimmed by 7 bases and 1 base, with 12 bases remaining between them.

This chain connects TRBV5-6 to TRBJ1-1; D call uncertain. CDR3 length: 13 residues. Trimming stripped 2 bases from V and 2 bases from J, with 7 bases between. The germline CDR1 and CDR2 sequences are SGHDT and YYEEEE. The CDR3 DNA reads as TGTGCCAGCAGCTTCCGGGAAAACACTGAAGCTTTCTTT. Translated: CASSFRENTEAFF.